This paragraph covers one T cell receptor beta chain sequence. The antigen is unknown. Unique molecular identifiers were incorporated into the prepared TCRbeta library. A single record per CDR3 protein comes from TCRdb applying MiXCR to the PCR reads. The data contain 900,000 or so distinct CDR3 sequences, about 15% of them singletons. The J segment lost 1 base and the V segment lost 1 base, leaving 4 bases of the junction unmatched. CDR1 SGHRS and CDR2 YFSETQ come from the germline V gene. CDR3 size: 15 residues. This sample is drawn from a study of T-cell reconstitution after alpha-beta-depleted transplantation in children. Study-wide results and caveats: Recipient T cells and thymic progenitors that survived gave rise to the high TCRbeta diversity observed at day 60 in some patients. Roughly two months post-transplant, alpha-beta T cells reportedly originated from several hundred graft clones that had expanded. T-cell counts and diversity at one year following transplant were attributed mainly to newly produced T cells.

This specimen consisted of PBMCs, mostly from graft donor cells, obtained 360 days after TCRalphabeta/CD19-depleted stem cell transplant. The gene calls are TRBV5-1 and TRBJ1-1; 7 nucleotides agree with TRBD1. The sequence was collected from a male patient aged 10-17 years who had a stem cell transplant for acute lymphoblastic leukemia, so the T cells may come from the graft donor. This CDR3 reads CASSLPGGKNTEAFF. Written as DNA, the CDR3 is TGCGCCAGCAGCTTGCCAGGGGGTAAGAACACTGAAGCTTTCTTT.